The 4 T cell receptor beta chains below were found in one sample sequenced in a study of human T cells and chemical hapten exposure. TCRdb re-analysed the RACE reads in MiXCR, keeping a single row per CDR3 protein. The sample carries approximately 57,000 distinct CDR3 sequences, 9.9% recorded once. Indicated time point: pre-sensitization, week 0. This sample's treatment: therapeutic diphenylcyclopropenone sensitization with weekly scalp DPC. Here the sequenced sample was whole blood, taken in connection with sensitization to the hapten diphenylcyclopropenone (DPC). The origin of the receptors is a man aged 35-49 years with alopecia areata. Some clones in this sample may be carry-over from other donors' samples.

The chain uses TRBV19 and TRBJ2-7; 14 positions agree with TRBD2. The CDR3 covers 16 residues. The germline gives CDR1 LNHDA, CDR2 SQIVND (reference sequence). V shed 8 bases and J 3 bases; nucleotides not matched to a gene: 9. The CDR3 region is CASANPGTSGSYEQYF. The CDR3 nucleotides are TGTGCCAGTGCCAATCCCGGGACTAGCGGGAGCTACGAGCAGTACTTC.

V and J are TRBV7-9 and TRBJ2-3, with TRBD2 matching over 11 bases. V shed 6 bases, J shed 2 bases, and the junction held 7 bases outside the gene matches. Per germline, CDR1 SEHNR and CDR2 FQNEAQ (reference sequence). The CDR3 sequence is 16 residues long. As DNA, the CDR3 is TGTGCCAGCAGGCCGGGACTAGCGGCAACCACAGATACGCAGTATTTT. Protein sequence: CASRPGLAATTDTQYF.

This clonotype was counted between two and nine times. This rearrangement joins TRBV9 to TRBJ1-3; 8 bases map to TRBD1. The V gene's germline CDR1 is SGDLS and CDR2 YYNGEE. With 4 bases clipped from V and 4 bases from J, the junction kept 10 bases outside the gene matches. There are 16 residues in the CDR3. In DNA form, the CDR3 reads TGTGCCAGCAGCCCCGACCCCAGGGGGCGAGGAAACACCATATATTTT. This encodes CASSPDPRGRGNTIYF. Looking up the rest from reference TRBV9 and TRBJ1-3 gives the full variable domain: DSGVTQTPKHLITATGQRVTLRCSPRSGDLSVYWYQQSLDQGLQFLIQYYNGEERAKGNILERFSAQQFPDLHSELNLSSLELGDSALYFCASSPDPRGRGNTIYFGEGSWLTVV.

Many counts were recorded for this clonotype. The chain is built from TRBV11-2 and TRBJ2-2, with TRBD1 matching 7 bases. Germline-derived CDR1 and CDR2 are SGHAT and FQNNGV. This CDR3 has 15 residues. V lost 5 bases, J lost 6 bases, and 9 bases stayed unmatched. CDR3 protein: CASSRQGVSAGELFF. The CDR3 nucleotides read TGTGCCAGCAGCCGCCAGGGGGTGTCGGCCGGGGAGCTGTTTTTT.